This T cell receptor (beta chain) is drawn from a study of T cells in Graves' hyperthyroidism and ophthalmopathy. Whole-study results and caveats: Ophthalmopathy was distinguished from stable hyperthyroidism by 13 V-J signatures.

Authors of the study amplified TCR beta CDR3 regions from RNA transcripts. An initial round of RT-PCR targeting the TCR CDR3 relied on the HTBI primer set. A single record per CDR3 protein comes from TCRdb applying MiXCR to the multiplex PCR reads. The sample contains roughly 500,000 distinct CDR3 sequences, over 35% of which appear only once. Uncontrolled infection, other autoimmune disease, pregnancy and lactation each barred patients from inclusion. Orbital computed tomography, thyroid ultrasound, serum thyroxine and TRAb, and clinical symptoms together informed the diagnoses. In its sample, this clonotype was seen a few times. Its antigen is undetermined. The germline CDR1 and CDR2 sequences are SGHKS and YYEKEE (reference sequence). The V end lost 4 bases, the J end lost 1 base, and 12 bases lay between the germline ends. The CDR3 totals 14 residues.

Sequenced sample: peripheral blood or thyroid tissue (not recorded which). The clonotype was recovered from an adult woman with Graves' disease, either hyperthyroidism or ophthalmopathy (not recorded which). The chain uses TRBV5-5 and TRBJ2-7, with D perhaps matching TRBD1 or TRBD2 (5 bases each). The CDR3 DNA is TGTGCCAGCAGCGCCAGGGACGGATCCTACGAGCAGTACTTC. Translated, it gives CASSARDGSYEQYF.